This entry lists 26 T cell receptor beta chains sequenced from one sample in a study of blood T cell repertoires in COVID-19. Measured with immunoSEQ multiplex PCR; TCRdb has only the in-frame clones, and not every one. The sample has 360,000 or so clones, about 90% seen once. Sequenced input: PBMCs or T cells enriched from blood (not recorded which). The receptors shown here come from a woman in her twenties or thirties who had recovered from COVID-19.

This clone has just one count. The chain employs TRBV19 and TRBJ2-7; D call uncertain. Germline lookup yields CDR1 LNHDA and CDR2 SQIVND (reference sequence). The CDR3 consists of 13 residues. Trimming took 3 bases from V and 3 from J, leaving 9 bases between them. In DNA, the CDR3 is TGTGCCAGTAGTATGGGCCCTTTCTACGAGCAGTACTTC. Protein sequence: CASSMGPFYEQYF.

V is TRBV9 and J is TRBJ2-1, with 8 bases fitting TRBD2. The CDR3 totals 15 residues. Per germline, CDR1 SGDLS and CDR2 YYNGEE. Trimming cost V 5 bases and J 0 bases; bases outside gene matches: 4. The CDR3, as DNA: TGTGCCAGCAGGCCAAGCGGGAGCTCCTACAATGAGCAGTTCTTC. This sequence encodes CASRPSGSSYNEQFF.

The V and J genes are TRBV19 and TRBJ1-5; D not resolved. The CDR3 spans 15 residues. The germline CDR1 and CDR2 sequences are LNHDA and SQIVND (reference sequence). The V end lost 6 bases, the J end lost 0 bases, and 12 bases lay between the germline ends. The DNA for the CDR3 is TGTGCCAGTAGCCCACACAAGTATAGCAATCAGCCCCAGCATTTT. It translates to CASSPHKYSNQPQHF.

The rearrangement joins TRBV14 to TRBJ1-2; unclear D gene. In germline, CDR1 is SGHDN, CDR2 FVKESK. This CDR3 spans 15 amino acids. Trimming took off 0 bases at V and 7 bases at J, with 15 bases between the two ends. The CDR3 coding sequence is TGTGCCAGCAGCCAAGATCCGGGGTTCGACGGTGGCTACACCTTC. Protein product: CASSQDPGFDGGYTF.

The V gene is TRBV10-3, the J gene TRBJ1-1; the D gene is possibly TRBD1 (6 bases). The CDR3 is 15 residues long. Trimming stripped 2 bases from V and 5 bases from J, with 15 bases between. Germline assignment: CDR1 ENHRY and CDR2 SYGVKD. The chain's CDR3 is CAISEGQLSVTEAFF. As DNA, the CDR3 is TGTGCCATCAGTGAGGGACAGTTAAGTGTGACTGAAGCTTTCTTT.

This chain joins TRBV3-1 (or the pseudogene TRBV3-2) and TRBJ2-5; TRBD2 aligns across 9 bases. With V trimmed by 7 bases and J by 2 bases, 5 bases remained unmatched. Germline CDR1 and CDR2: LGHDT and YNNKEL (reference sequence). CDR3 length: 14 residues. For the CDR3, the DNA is TGTGCCAGCAAGGTAGCGGGGGAACAAGAGACCCAGTACTTC. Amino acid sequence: CASKVAGEQETQYF.

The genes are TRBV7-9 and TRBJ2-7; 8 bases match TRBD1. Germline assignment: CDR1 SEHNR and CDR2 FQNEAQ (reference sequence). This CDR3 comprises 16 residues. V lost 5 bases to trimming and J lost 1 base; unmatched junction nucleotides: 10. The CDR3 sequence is CASSRTSGTGSYEQYF. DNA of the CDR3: TGTGCCAGCAGCCGAACTTCCGGGACAGGTTCCTACGAGCAGTACTTC.

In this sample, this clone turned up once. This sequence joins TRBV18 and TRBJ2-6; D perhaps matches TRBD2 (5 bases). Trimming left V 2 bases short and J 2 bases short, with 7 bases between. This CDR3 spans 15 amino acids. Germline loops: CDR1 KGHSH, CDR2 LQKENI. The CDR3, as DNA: TGTGCCAGCTCACCAGGAGGTACTGGGGCCAACGTCCTGACTTTC. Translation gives CASSPGGTGANVLTF.

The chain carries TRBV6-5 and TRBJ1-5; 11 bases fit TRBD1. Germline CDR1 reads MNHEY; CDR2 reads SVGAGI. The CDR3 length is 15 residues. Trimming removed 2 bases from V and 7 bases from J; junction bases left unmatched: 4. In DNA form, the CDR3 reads TGTGCCAGCAGTTACGGGACAGGGGGTTTCCAGCCCCAGCATTTT. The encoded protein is CASSYGTGGFQPQHF.

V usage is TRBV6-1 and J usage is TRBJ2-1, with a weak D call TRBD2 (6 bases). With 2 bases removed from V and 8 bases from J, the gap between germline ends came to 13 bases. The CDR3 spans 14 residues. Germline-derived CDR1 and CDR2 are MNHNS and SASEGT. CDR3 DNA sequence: TGTGCCAGCAGTGAACTTCAGGGACTGGATGAGCAGTTCTTC. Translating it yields CASSELQGLDEQFF.

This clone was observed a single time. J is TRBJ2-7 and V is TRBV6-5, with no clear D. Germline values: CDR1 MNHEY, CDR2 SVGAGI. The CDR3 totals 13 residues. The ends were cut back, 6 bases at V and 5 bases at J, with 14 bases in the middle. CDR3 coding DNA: TGTGCCAGCAGCCCCTGGAGAGGCCACGAGCAGTACTTC. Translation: CASSPWRGHEQYF.

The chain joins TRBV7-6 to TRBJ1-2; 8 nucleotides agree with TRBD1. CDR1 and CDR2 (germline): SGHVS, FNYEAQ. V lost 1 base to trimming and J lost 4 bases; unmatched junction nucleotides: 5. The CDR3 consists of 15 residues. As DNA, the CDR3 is TGTGCCAGCAGCTTAGGGACAGGGTCTGGCTATGGCTACACCTTC. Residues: CASSLGTGSGYGYTF. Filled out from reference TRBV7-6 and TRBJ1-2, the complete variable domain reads GAGVSQSPRYKVTKRGQDVALRCDPISGHVSLYWYRQALGQGPEFLTYFNYEAQQDKSGLPNDRFSAERPEGSISTLTIQRTEQRDSAMYRCASSLGTGSGYGYTFGSGTRLTVV.

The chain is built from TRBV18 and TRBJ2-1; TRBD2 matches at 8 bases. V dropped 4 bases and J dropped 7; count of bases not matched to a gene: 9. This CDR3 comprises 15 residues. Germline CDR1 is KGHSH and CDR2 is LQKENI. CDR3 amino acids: CASSLSGGGPNEQFF. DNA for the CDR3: TGTGCCAGCTCACTATCCGGGGGGGGCCCGAATGAGCAGTTCTTC.

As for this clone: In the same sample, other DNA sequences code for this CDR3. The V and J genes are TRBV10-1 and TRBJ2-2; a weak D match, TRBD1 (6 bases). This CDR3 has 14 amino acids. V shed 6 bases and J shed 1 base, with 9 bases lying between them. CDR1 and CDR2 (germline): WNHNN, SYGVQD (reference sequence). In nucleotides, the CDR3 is TGCGCCAGCAGGGACAGACGGAACACCGGGGAGCTGTTTTTT. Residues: CASRDRRNTGELFF.

The DNA of the CDR3 is TGCAGCGTTGAATATGAGAGAGGGAAGCAGTACTTC. It codes for CSVEYERGKQYF. The V and J genes are TRBV29-1 and TRBJ2-7, with D possibly matching TRBD2 (5 bases). The CDR3 extends over 12 amino acids. CDR1 and CDR2 (germline): SQVTM, ANQGSEA. V lost 2 bases and J 8 bases, leaving 13 bases between the germline ends.

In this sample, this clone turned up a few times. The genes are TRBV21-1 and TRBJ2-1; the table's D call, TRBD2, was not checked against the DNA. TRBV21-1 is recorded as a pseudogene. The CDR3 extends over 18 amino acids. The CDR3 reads CASSLSKDGTSGYNEQFF. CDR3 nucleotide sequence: TGTGCCAGCAGCCTGTCTAAGGACGGGACTAGCGGCTACAATGAGCAGTTCTTC.

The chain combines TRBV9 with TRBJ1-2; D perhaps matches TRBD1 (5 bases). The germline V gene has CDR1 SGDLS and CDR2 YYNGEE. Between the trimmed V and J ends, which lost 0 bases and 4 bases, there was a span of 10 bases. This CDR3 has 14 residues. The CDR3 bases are TGTGCCAGCAGCGTAGGAGGAGACAGCTATGGCTACACCTTC. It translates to CASSVGGDSYGYTF.

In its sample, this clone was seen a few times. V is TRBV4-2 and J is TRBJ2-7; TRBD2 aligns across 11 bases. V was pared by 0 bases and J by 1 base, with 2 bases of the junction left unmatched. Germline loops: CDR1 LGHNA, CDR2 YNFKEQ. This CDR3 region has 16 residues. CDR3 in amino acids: CASSQDGTSGSYEQYF. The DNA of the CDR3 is TGTGCCAGCAGCCAAGATGGGACTAGCGGTTCCTACGAGCAGTACTTC.

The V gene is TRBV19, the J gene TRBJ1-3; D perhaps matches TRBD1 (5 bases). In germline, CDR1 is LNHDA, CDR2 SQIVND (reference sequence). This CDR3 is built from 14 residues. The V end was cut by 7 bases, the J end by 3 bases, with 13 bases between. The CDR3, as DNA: TGTGCCAGTAAAAGTCAGGGCCTTGGAAACACCATATATTTT. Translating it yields CASKSQGLGNTIYF.

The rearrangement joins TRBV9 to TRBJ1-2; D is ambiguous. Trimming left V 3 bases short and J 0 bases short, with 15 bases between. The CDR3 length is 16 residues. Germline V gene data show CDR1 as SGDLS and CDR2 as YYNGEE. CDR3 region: CASSAPVSGANYGYTF. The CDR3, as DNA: TGTGCCAGCAGCGCCCCCGTTTCCGGAGCTAACTATGGCTACACCTTC.

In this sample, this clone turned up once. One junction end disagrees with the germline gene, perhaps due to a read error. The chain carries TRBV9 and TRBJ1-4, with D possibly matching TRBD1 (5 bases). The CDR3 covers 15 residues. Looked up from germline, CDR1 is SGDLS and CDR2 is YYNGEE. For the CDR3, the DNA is TGTGCCGGCAGCGAGGGTCCGACAGTGAATGAAAAACTGTTTTTT. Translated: CAGSEGPTVNEKLFF.

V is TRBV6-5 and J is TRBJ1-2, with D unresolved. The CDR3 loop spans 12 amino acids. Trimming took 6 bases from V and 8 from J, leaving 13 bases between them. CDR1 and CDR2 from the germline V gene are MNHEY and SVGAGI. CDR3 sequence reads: CASRAAGSGYTF. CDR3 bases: TGTGCCAGCAGAGCCGCGGGAAGCGGCTACACCTTC.

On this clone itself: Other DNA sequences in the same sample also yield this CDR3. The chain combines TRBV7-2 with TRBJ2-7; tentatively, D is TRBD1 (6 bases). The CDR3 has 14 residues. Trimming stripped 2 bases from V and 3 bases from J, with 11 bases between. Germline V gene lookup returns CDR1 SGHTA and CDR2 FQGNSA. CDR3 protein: CASSLRVGGYEQYF. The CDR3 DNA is TGTGCCAGCAGCTTAAGGGTAGGGGGCTACGAGCAGTACTTC. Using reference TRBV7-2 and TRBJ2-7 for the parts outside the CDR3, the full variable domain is GAGVSQSPSNKVTEKGKDVELRCDPISGHTALYWYRQSLGQGLEFLIYFQGNSAPDKSGLPSDRFSAERTGGSVSTLTIQRTQQEDSAVYLCASSLRVGGYEQYFGPGTRLTVT.

The CDR3 sequence is CASSPPDSYEQYF. The DNA for the CDR3 is TGTGCCAGCAGTCCCCCGGACAGCTACGAGCAGTACTTC. The chain links TRBV6-6 to TRBJ2-7; a possible D gene is TRBD1 (6 bases). The V end was cut by 5 bases, the J end by 3 bases, with 11 bases between. Per the germline V gene, CDR1 is MNHNY and CDR2 is SVGAGI (reference sequence). This CDR3 has 13 residues.

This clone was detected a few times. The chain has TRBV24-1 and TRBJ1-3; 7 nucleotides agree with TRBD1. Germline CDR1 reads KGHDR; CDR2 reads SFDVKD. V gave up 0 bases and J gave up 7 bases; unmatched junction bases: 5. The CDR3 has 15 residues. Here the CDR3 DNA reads TGTGCCACCAGTGATTTGCAGGACAGGACCAACACCATATATTTT. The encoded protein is CATSDLQDRTNTIYF.

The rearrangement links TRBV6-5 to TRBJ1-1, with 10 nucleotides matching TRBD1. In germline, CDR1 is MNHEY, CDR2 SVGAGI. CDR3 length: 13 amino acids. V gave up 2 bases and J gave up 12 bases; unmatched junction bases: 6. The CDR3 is CASSYPGQGLSFF. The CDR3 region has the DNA TGTGCCAGCAGTTACCCGGGACAGGGGTTATCTTTCTTT.